Reported below is one T cell receptor beta chain. Its antigen remains unidentified. This specimen belongs to a study of cytomegalovirus exposure and HLA in healthy donors. General study points: An observed cluster of highly shared sequence variants was recorded as a likely sequencing artifact. A later analysis found common viral pathogens apparently linked to several of the most significant clusters. Presence/absence analyses took donor sequencing depth as roughly uniform. CMV serostatus was the sole immune exposure data available.

The PCR ran on 60 Vbeta and 13 Jbeta primers. Assay: immunoSEQ multiplex PCR; the TCRdb copy retains only in-frame clones and omits some. Of fewer than 100,000 clones in the sample, around 80% were seen once. CDR3 length: 16 amino acids. From germline, CDR1 is SEHNR and CDR2 FQNEAQ (reference sequence). The ends lost 5 bases at V and 3 bases at J; junction bases unmatched: 7. The V call is TRBV7-9, the J call TRBJ2-3, with 11 positions matching TRBD1. The TCR comes from a male donor in good health and CMV-seropositive. The sequencing input was PBMCs. The CDR3 DNA sequence: TGTGCCAGCAGCCCAAGGACAGGGGGCATGACAGATACGCAGTATTTT. Residues: CASSPRTGGMTDTQYF.